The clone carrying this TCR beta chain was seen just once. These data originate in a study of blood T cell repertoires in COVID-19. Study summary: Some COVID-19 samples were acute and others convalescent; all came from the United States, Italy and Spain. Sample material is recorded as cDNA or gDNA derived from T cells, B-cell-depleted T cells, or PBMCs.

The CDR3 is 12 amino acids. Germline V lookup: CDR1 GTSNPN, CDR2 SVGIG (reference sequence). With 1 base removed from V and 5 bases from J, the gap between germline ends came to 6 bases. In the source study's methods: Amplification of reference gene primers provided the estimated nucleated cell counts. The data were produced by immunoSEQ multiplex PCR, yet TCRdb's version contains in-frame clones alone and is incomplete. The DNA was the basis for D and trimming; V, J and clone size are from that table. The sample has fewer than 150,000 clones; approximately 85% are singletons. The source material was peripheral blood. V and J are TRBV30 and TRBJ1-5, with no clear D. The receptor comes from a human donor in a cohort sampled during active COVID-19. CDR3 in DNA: TGTGCCTGGAGTGACAGAGATCAGCCCCAGCATTTT. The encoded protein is CAWSDRDQPQHF.